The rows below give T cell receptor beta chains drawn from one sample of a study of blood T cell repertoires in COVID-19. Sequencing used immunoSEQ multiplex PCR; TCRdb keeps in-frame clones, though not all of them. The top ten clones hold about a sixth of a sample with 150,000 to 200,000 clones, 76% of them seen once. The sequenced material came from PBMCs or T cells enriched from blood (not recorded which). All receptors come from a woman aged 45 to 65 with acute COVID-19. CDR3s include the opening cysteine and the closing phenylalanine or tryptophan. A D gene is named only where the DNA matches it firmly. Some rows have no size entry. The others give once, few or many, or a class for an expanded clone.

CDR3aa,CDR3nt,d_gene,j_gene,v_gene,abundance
CASSRPGQGAADTQYF,TGTGCCAGCAGTCGACCGGGACAGGGGGCCGCAGATACGCAGTATTTT,TRBD1,TRBJ2-3,TRBV6-2/TRBV6-3,NA
CASSAMGQGWTGELFF,TGTGCCAGCAGCGCCATGGGACAGGGGTGGACCGGGGAGCTGTTTTTT,TRBD1,TRBJ2-2,TRBV9,NA
CASSSSGLAGGPSYNEQFF,TGCGCCAGCAGCTCCTCGGGACTAGCGGGGGGCCCCTCCTACAATGAGCAGTTCTTC,TRBD2,TRBJ2-1,TRBV5-1,NA
CASSDSTGGHGTQYF,TGTGCCAGCAGTGACTCGACGGGGGGCCACGGGACGCAGTATTTT,NA,TRBJ2-3,TRBV6-4,few
CASTGTGMNTEAFF,TGTGCCAGCACTGGGACAGGTATGAACACTGAAGCTTTCTTT,TRBD1,TRBJ1-1,TRBV2,NA
CASSIGGNQPQHF,TGTGCCAGTAGTATAGGAGGCAATCAGCCCCAGCATTTT,NA,TRBJ1-5,TRBV19,NA
CASSYSTGGYGYTF,TGTGCCAGCAGTTACTCGACAGGAGGCTATGGCTACACCTTC,NA,TRBJ1-2,TRBV6-5,NA
CASSYSASTNYGYTF,TGTGCCAGCAGTTACTCCGCCAGTACTAACTATGGCTACACCTTC,NA,TRBJ1-2,TRBV6-2/TRBV6-3,NA
CASSFDRGPGELFF,TGTGCCAGCAGTTTCGACAGGGGGCCCGGGGAGCTGTTTTTT,TRBD1,TRBJ2-2,TRBV27,NA
CASSQTGVAFF,TGTGCCAGCAGCCAAACAGGGGTAGCTTTCTTT,TRBD1,TRBJ1-1,TRBV14,NA
CASNGGSWDTQYF,TGTGCCAGCAACGGGGGGTCATGGGATACGCAGTATTTT,TRBD2,TRBJ2-3,TRBV28,NA
CASSLRTGEIEAFF,TGTGCCAGCAGTTTACGGACAGGAGAAATTGAAGCTTTCTTT,TRBD1,TRBJ1-1,TRBV28,NA
CASSLAFSGTGELFF,TGTGCCAGCAGCTTAGCTTTCTCAGGCACCGGGGAGCTGTTTTTT,NA,TRBJ2-2,TRBV11-2,NA
CASSHGDSNYGYTF,TGTGCCAGCAGCCACGGTGATTCAAACTATGGCTACACCTTC,NA,TRBJ1-2,TRBV4-2,once
CASSSGRENTGELFF,TGCGCCAGCAGCTCGGGGCGGGAGAACACCGGGGAGCTGTTTTTT,NA,TRBJ2-2,TRBV5-1,once
CASSAATGNNQPQHF,TGTGCCAGCAGCGCGGCGACAGGGAATAATCAGCCCCAGCATTTT,TRBD1,TRBJ1-5,TRBV3-1/TRBV3-2,NA
CASKQDSNMNTEAFF,TGTGCCAGCAAACAGGACAGCAACATGAACACTGAAGCTTTCTTT,NA,TRBJ1-1,TRBV6-4,NA
CASSLPPGGSSGNTIYF,TGTGCCAGCAGCCTCCCCCCCGGGGGGAGCTCTGGAAACACCATATATTTT,NA,TRBJ1-3,TRBV4-2,few
CASRPERAENTIYF,TGTGCCAGTAGACCCGAGAGGGCAGAAAACACCATATATTTT,NA,TRBJ1-3,TRBV19,NA
CASSQLLNTGELFF,TGTGCCAGCAGCCAACTCTTGAACACCGGGGAGCTGTTTTTT,NA,TRBJ2-2,TRBV3-1/TRBV3-2,few
CASSWTETYGYTF,TGTGCCAGCAGCTGGACAGAGACTTATGGCTACACCTTC,NA,TRBJ1-2,TRBV5-6,NA
CASSLTSGEAFF,TGTGCCAGCAGCTTAACCTCGGGGGAAGCTTTCTTT,NA,TRBJ1-1,TRBV11-2,once
CASTSGYVTGSPLHF,TGTGCCAGCACCTCGGGGTACGTGACGGGATCACCCCTCCACTTT,NA,TRBJ1-6,TRBV6-5,NA
CASSQEPLFFLGQGQGGYTF,TGCGCCAGCAGCCAAGAACCTCTCTTTTTCCTTGGACAGGGTCAAGGAGGCTACACCTTC,TRBD1,TRBJ1-2,TRBV4-1,NA
CASGSTDRTEAFF,TGTGCTAGTGGTTCCACCGACAGAACTGAAGCTTTCTTT,NA,TRBJ1-1,TRBV12-5,NA
CASSESIIWWGPSSGNTIYF,TGCGCCAGCAGTGAGTCGATAATATGGTGGGGCCCAAGCTCTGGAAACACCATATATTTT,NA,TRBJ1-3,TRBV10-1,NA
CASSGGLQGDNEQFF,TGTGCCAGCAGCGGGGGACTTCAGGGTGACAATGAGCAGTTCTTC,NA,TRBJ2-1,TRBV5-4,NA
CASSLAGAGSYNEQFF,TGCGCCAGCAGCCTAGCTGGGGCAGGCAGTTACAATGAGCAGTTCTTC,NA,TRBJ2-1,TRBV4-1,NA
CASSRGSELDSPLHF,TGTGCCAGTAGTAGGGGCAGCGAGCTCGATTCACCCCTCCACTTT,NA,TRBJ1-6,TRBV19,few
CATSETYTGLGTDTQYF,TGTGCCACCAGTGAGACGTATACAGGGCTCGGTACAGATACGCAGTATTTT,NA,TRBJ2-3,TRBV24-1,NA
CASSQEGKGADNQPQHF,TGTGCCAGCAGCCAAGAGGGGAAGGGAGCCGACAATCAGCCCCAGCATTTT,NA,TRBJ1-5,TRBV4-2,once
CASSIQSADTQYF,TGTGCCAGCAGTATCCAGTCCGCAGATACGCAGTATTTT,NA,TRBJ2-3,TRBV28,NA
CASSSVTQYF,TGTGCCAGCAGTTCCGTTACGCAGTATTTT,NA,TRBJ2-3,TRBV28,NA
CAISDQVPAVSLADTQYF,TGTGCCATCAGTGATCAGGTTCCAGCGGTTTCGTTGGCAGATACGCAGTATTTT,NA,TRBJ2-3,TRBV10-3,many
CASSLPRVNTGELFF,TGTGCCAGCAGCTTACCCCGGGTAAACACCGGGGAGCTGTTTTTT,NA,TRBJ2-2,TRBV7-8,NA
CASSRTANSPLHF,TGTGCCAGCAGTCGGACAGCTAATTCACCCCTCCACTTT,NA,TRBJ1-6,TRBV2,few
CASRGGSSYNSPLHF,TGTGCCAGCAGGGGGGGGTCCTCCTATAATTCACCCCTCCACTTT,NA,TRBJ1-6,TRBV27,NA
CASSRVGGGNTDTQYF,TGTGCCAGTAGTAGGGTGGGTGGCGGGAACACAGATACGCAGTATTTT,NA,TRBJ2-3,TRBV19,NA
CASRAENYGYTF,TGTGCCAGCAGGGCCGAAAACTATGGCTACACCTTC,NA,TRBJ1-2,TRBV12-3/TRBV12-4,NA
CASSPQDNEQFF,TGTGCCAGCAGCCCACAGGATAATGAGCAGTTCTTC,NA,TRBJ2-1,TRBV4-2,NA
CASSAESGRGGPLTDTQYF,TGTGCCAGCAGCGCAGAATCTGGGCGGGGGGGCCCCCTCACAGATACGCAGTATTTT,TRBD2,TRBJ2-3,TRBV9,NA
CASSRSLTRNTEAFF,TGTGCCAGCAGTCGGTCGTTAACTCGGAACACTGAAGCTTTCTTT,NA,TRBJ1-1,TRBV6-2/TRBV6-3,NA
CASSHLNTEAFF,TGTGCCAGCAGCCACTTAAACACTGAAGCTTTCTTT,NA,TRBJ1-1,TRBV6-5,large
CASSTSGTTDMGYF,TGTGCCAGCAGTACCAGCGGGACCACAGATATGGGGTATTTT,TRBD2,TRBJ2-3,TRBV27,NA
CASARGFRETQYF,TGTGCCAGCGCGAGGGGGTTCCGGGAGACCCAGTACTTC,NA,TRBJ2-5,TRBV19,NA
CASSLATSNGILDTQYF,TGCGCCAGCAGCTTGGCTACTAGCAATGGCATACTCGATACGCAGTATTTT,NA,TRBJ2-3,TRBV5-1,NA
CASTRGQGGDYGYTF,TGCGCCAGCACCCGCGGACAGGGAGGGGACTATGGCTACACCTTC,TRBD1,TRBJ1-2,TRBV5-1,NA
CASSYGGGGQPQHF,TGTGCCAGCAGTTATGGTGGGGGCGGTCAGCCCCAGCATTTT,NA,TRBJ1-5,TRBV6-5,NA
CASTHRGSLDQPQHF,TGTGCCAGTACCCATAGGGGGTCTCTGGATCAGCCCCAGCATTTT,NA,TRBJ1-5,TRBV19,NA
CASSIRGAGTEAFF,TGTGCCAGTAGTATCCGCGGCGCCGGCACTGAAGCTTTCTTT,NA,TRBJ1-1,TRBV19,once
CASSQDLEGPLGSTF,TGTGCCAGCAGCCAAGATCTTGAGGGACCCCTCGGGAGCACCTTC,NA,TRBJ1-2,TRBV3-1/TRBV3-2,NA
CASSQETGTINSPLHF,TGTGCCAGCAGCCAAGAAACAGGGACGATAAATTCACCCCTCCACTTT,NA,TRBJ1-6,TRBV4-2,NA
CASSPLAGETQYF,TGTGCCAGCTCCCCCCTGGCGGGAGAGACCCAGTACTTC,NA,TRBJ2-5,TRBV18,NA
CASSARTGGRNTIYF,TGTGCCAGCAGCGCGAGGACAGGGGGACGAAACACCATATATTTT,TRBD1,TRBJ1-3,TRBV9,few